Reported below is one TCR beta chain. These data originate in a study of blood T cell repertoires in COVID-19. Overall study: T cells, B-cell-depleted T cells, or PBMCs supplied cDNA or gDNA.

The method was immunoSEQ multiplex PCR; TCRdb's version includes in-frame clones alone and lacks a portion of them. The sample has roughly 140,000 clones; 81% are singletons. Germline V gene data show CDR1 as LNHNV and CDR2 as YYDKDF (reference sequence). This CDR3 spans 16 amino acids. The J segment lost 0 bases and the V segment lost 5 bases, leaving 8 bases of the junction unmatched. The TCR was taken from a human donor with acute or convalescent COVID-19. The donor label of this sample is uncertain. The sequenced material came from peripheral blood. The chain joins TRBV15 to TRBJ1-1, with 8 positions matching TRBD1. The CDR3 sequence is CATSGYRGTMNTEAFF. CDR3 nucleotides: TGTGCCACCAGCGGTTACAGGGGGACAATGAACACTGAAGCTTTCTTT.